The entry below describes one TCR beta chain. It has no known antigen specificity. Qualities for individual bases were not recorded, and no much larger clone is one base off. The data are from a study of blood T cell repertoires in COVID-19 (dated by TCRdb to the early 2020s). Study-level background: Collaborator samples came from the United States, Italy and Spain and covered acute and convalescent phases of COVID-19. The prospective study material was composed of cDNA or gDNA derived from T cells, B-cell-depleted T cells, or PBMCs. Deeply sampled blood TCRbeta repertoires from subjects exposed to, actively infected with, or recovered from COVID-19 were included in the dataset. The repertoires were released in a freely available public database meant as a resource for research on the immune response to SARS-CoV-2. The samples were drawn from two sources: the first 160 participants of the ongoing ImmuneRACE study, and 950 to 1,500 subjects contributed by 6 global collaborators. Nearly every sample came with metadata listing a de-identified subject ID, COVID-19 status, age in years and sex. Where available, HLA class I and class II types were taken from metadata supplied by the sample provider and were not determined by assay-based typing.

A second Seattle source provided samples from volunteer blood donors who had recovered from COVID-19. Collaborating institutions collected whole blood in K2EDTA tubes following their own protocols. For TCRbeta analysis, collaborator samples were shipped as frozen whole blood, as isolated PBMCs, or as DNA extracted from either sample type. TCRbeta CDR3 regions were amplified from genomic DNA using the immunoSEQ Assay, a bias-controlled multiplex PCR. In the source study's methods: Nucleated cell counts per sample were estimated from amplification of reference gene primers within the assay. Sequence reads were collapsed and filtered to measure the absolute abundance of every unique TCRbeta CDR3 rearrangement. For each sample, productive Simpson clonality was calculated as the square root of Simpson's diversity index over productive rearrangements. The immuneACCESS repertoire file appears here via TCRdb, limited to in-frame rearrangements. These files lack a portion of the clones; in checked studies, under half of the deficit traces to unresolved V genes, and the cause of the others is not known. V and J calls and clone size come straight from that table; D and trimming were deduced from the DNA. This sample holds approximately 150,000 clones; under 90% were observed only once. The ten largest account for around 3.8% of the sample.

Broader findings and caveats from the paper: The amount of clinical and demographic metadata varied by source and participant and was provided uncurated.

CDR1 and CDR2, looked up from the germline V gene, are MDHEN and SYDVKM. The CDR3, from cysteine to phenylalanine, totals 14 residues. Only the CDR3 part of the read is kept: 42 bases, read in frame from the first base. V is clipped by 3 bases and J by 3 bases, and the sequence between their germline boundaries is 12 bases long. The sequenced sample was peripheral blood. The clonotype comes from a man between 65 and 85 years old who had recovered from COVID-19. The chain is assembled from TRBV28 and TRBJ2-7, with the D gene not clear enough to name. The DNA is TGTGCCAGCAGTTTTCTGGGCACAAACTACGAGCAGTACTTC. The translation is CASSFLGTNYEQYF. Reference TRBV28 and TRBJ2-7 genes cover what lies past the CDR3, so the full variable domain is DVKVTQSSRYLVKRTGEKVFLECVQDMDHENMFWYRQDPGLGLRLIYFSYDVKMKEKGDIPEGYSVSREKKERFSLILESASTNQTSMYLCASSFLGTNYEQYFGPGTRLTVT.